These 17 T cell receptor beta chains were sequenced from one sample in a study of vaccination and CD4 T cells after COVID-19. What these receptors recognize is not known. Cultured CD4+ T cell DNA underwent sequencing with the Oncomine TCR Beta short-read assay. A single record per CDR3 protein comes from TCRdb applying MiXCR to the PCR reads. The table has more than 12,000 distinct CDR3 sequences, 52% seen once; the top ten hold 8% to 9%. Noted treatment: roughly ten-day PBMC culture with coronavirus spike peptide pools or control peptides (ViraFEST assay). Material for sequencing was CD4+ T cells from blood, cultured in vitro. Every receptor here comes from a human donor who had recovered from COVID-19.

This clonotype appeared a few times. J is TRBJ1-5 and V is TRBV20-1; a weak D match, TRBD1 (5 bases). V was clipped by 3 bases and J by 3 bases, with 9 bases between them. The CDR3 runs 13 residues. Looked up from germline, CDR1 is DFQATT and CDR2 is SNEGSKA (reference sequence). The CDR3 coding sequence is TGCAGTGCTAGGGGGCCCCCCAATCAGCCCCAGCATTTT. As protein: CSARGPPNQPQHF.

In its sample, this clonotype is large. The chain combines TRBV7-2 with TRBJ2-2, with 11 bases fitting TRBD2. Germline V lookup: CDR1 SGHTA, CDR2 FQGNSA. J lost 1 base, V lost 1 base, and 5 bases had no gene match. The CDR3 covers 18 residues. The CDR3: CASSLELAGGLNTGELFF. The CDR3 nucleotides are TGTGCCAGCAGCTTAGAGCTAGCGGGGGGACTGAACACCGGGGAGCTGTTTTTT.

The chain joins TRBV19 to TRBJ1-5; D unclear. Germline CDR1 reads LNHDA; CDR2 reads SQIVND (reference sequence). This CDR3 is 13 amino acids long. The germline V and J ends were trimmed by 8 bases and 4 bases, with 12 bases remaining between them. CDR3 sequence reads: CASGVDLNQPQHF. In DNA form, the CDR3 reads TGTGCCAGTGGGGTAGACCTTAATCAGCCCCAGCATTTT.

This clonotype was seen a handful of times. J is TRBJ1-5 and V is TRBV15, with D tentatively TRBD1 (5 bases). There are 15 residues in the CDR3. Germline values: CDR1 LNHNV, CDR2 YYDKDF (reference sequence). V lost 11 bases, J lost 0 bases, and 17 bases lay in between. The DNA for the CDR3 is TGTGCCGCCGGAGACAGTCTTATTAGCAATCAGCCCCAGCATTTT. Encoded protein: CAAGDSLISNQPQHF.

The V call is TRBV12-3 or TRBV12-4, the J call TRBJ2-1; D call uncertain. The CDR3 has 14 residues. Trimming took 0 bases from V and 4 from J, leaving 7 bases between them. CDR3 nucleotide sequence: TGTGCCAGCAGTTTAGCGACAAGTTACAATGAGCAGTTCTTC. As protein: CASSLATSYNEQFF.

V and J are TRBV24-1 and TRBJ2-6; D is unresolved. The length of the CDR3 is 19 residues. Trimming removed 0 bases at V and 0 bases at J, with 14 bases between. Germline CDR1 is KGHDR and CDR2 is SFDVKD. CDR3 nucleotide sequence: TGTGCCACCAGTGATTTGGTGGAACAGTTAATCTCTGGGGCCAACGTCCTGACTTTC. It is translated as CATSDLVEQLISGANVLTF.

This clonotype was counted between two and nine times. The chain combines TRBV10-2 with TRBJ1-5, with unresolved D. Trimming pared 0 bases from V and 3 bases from J, leaving 12 bases between. Germline CDR1 WSHSY, CDR2 SAAADI. This CDR3 region has 16 residues. For the CDR3, the DNA is TGCGCCAGCAGTGAGTCTCCCAGGAGAGTCAATCAGCCCCAGCATTTT. Its protein product is CASSESPRRVNQPQHF.

The chain recombines TRBV10-1 with TRBJ2-3, with 7 bases fitting TRBD1. Germline loops: CDR1 WNHNN, CDR2 SYGVQD (reference sequence). V was pared by 5 bases and J by 4 bases, with 15 bases of the junction left unmatched. The CDR3 loop spans 17 amino acids. CDR3 nucleotide sequence: TGCGCCAGCAGTTATGGTTGGGCGGACACAGGGGCAGATACGCAGTATTTT. This gives the protein CASSYGWADTGADTQYF.

CDR3 in amino acids: CSARVRRALKDEKLFF. The CDR3 DNA reads as TGCAGTGCTAGAGTACGACGGGCACTCAAAGATGAAAAACTGTTTTTT. V and J are TRBV20-1 and TRBJ1-4; no clear D gene. The CDR3 has 16 residues. Germline CDR1 and CDR2: DFQATT and SNEGSKA (reference sequence). Trimming stripped 1 base from V and 6 bases from J, with 18 bases between.

V is TRBV28 and J is TRBJ1-5; 7 nucleotides line up with TRBD1. The V gene's germline CDR1 is MDHEN and CDR2 SYDVKM. Germline trimming cut 6 bases from V and 7 bases from J; bases unmatched to any gene: 9. This CDR3 contains 14 residues. The CDR3 DNA reads TGTGCCAGCAGCGACAGGGCGGTAGAACAGCCCCAGCATTTT. The encoded protein is CASSDRAVEQPQHF.

The rearrangement links TRBV4-3 to TRBJ2-3; no definite D call. The CDR3 length is 16 residues. V dropped 4 bases and J dropped 0 bases, with 14 bases sitting between them. Germline CDR1 LGHNA, CDR2 YSLEER. The CDR3 coding sequence is TGCGCCAGCAGCCCGACGCCCCACATGAGCACAGATACGCAGTATTTT. Translating it yields CASSPTPHMSTDTQYF.

This clonotype has only a few counts. The V gene is TRBV11-3, the J gene TRBJ2-5, with D perhaps TRBD1 or TRBD2 (5 bases each). V was clipped by 3 bases and J by 5 bases, with 10 bases between them. Germline-derived CDR1 and CDR2 are SGHNT and YENEEA. This CDR3 spans 13 amino acids. CDR3 region: CASSFSREETQYF. The DNA of the CDR3 is TGTGCCAGCAGCTTTTCCAGGGAGGAGACCCAGTACTTC. The entire variable domain, with the rest obtained from reference TRBV11-3 and TRBJ2-5, is as follows: EAGVVQSPRYKIIEKKQPVAFWCNPISGHNTLYWYLQNLGQGPELLIRYENEEAVDDSQLPKDRFSAERLKGVDSTLKIQPAELGDSAVYLCASSFSREETQYFGPGTRLLVL.

This clonotype appeared a single time. This chain links TRBV12-3 or TRBV12-4 with TRBJ1-2; no clear D. The CDR3 is 14 amino acids. Deletions cut 5 bases from V and 12 bases from J, with 22 bases between. The CDR3 here is CASSLPRGQRRHTF. The CDR3 bases are TGTGCCAGCAGTCTCCCCCGCGGGCAGCGGCGGCACACCTTC.

The rearrangement joins TRBV20-1 to TRBJ1-5; D is undetermined. The ends were cut back, 0 bases at V and 0 bases at J, with 6 bases in the middle. In germline, CDR1 is DFQATT, CDR2 SNEGSKA (reference sequence). The CDR3 has 14 amino acids. The CDR3 nucleotides are TGCAGTGCTAGAGACAGGAATAGCAATCAGCCCCAGCATTTT. Encoded protein: CSARDRNSNQPQHF.

The chain joins TRBV20-1 to TRBJ1-5; D unclear. In germline, CDR1 is DFQATT, CDR2 SNEGSKA (reference sequence). The CDR3 totals 13 residues. V lost 3 bases to trimming and J lost 2 bases, with 8 bases between them. CDR3 region: CSARAEGNQPQHF. The CDR3 nucleotides read TGCAGTGCTAGGGCAGAAGGCAATCAGCCCCAGCATTTT.

CDR3 coding DNA: TGTGCCAGCAGTTCAAGTGGATGGACCGGGGAGCTGTTTTTT. This sequence encodes CASSSSGWTGELFF. V is TRBV28 and J is TRBJ2-2, with D hard to call. The V gene lost 4 bases and the J gene lost 5 bases, with 11 bases spanning the gap. The germline CDR1 and CDR2 sequences are MDHEN and SYDVKM. The CDR3 spans 14 residues. The whole variable domain, filled in from reference TRBV28 and TRBJ2-2, reads DVKVTQSSRYLVKRTGEKVFLECVQDMDHENMFWYRQDPGLGLRLIYFSYDVKMKEKGDIPEGYSVSREKKERFSLILESASTNQTSMYLCASSSSGWTGELFFGEGSRLTVL.

The chain has TRBV19 and TRBJ1-2; TRBD1 might be the D (5 bases). V shed 3 bases and J shed 4 bases, with 9 bases lying between them. Germline assignment: CDR1 LNHDA and CDR2 SQIVND (reference sequence). The CDR3 totals 13 residues. DNA of the CDR3: TGTGCCAGTAGTATTGAGGGGAGCTATGGCTACACCTTC. Amino acid sequence: CASSIEGSYGYTF.